This TCR beta chain derives from a study of control samples from healthy donors and cancer patients. Assay used: immunoSEQ multiplex PCR; TCRdb lists only in-frame clones, some missing. The table shows roughly 130,000 clones, with more than 80% occurring only once. V was pared by 2 bases and J by 1 base, with 9 bases of the junction left unmatched. The germline gives CDR1 LGHDT, CDR2 YNNKEL (reference sequence). The CDR3 extends over 18 amino acids. This TCR derives from a man younger than 35 in good health. The chain is built from TRBV3-1 (or the pseudogene TRBV3-2) and TRBJ1-1; TRBD1 matches at 11 bases. Sample: blood. CDR3 nucleotides: TGTGCCAGCAGCCAACGGGACAGGGGGTGGGAAGGGAACACTGAAGCTTTCTTT. Translating gives CASSQRDRGWEGNTEAFF.